This TCR beta chain emerged from a study of post-analysis software for immune sequencing data. Study-level findings and limits: Five or six TRBV segments were significantly more frequent in patients than in controls. TRBV5-6, TRBV5-1 and TRBV20-1 were among these segments.

Trimming took 5 bases from V and 3 from J, leaving 20 bases between them. CDR3 length equals 15 residues. CDR1 is DFQATT and CDR2 is SNEGSKA in the germline V gene (reference sequence). The TCR beta cDNA libraries contained unique molecular identifiers. TCRdb reprocessed the PCR reads with MiXCR, giving one entry per CDR3 protein. The sample has just over 250,000 distinct CDR3 sequences; 35% to 40% are singletons. About this clonotype: What it recognizes is unknown.

The V and J genes are TRBV20-1 and TRBJ2-7; D unresolved. Sequencing was performed on blood. This clonotype was sampled from a girl aged 10-17 years with multiple sclerosis. The DNA for the CDR3 is TGCAGTGCTCGTGGCTGGGCGGTGAATGTCTACGAGCAGTACTTC. The encoded protein is CSARGWAVNVYEQYF.